The 30 T cell receptor beta chains listed next were all sequenced from one sample in a study of blood T cell repertoires in COVID-19. The data were produced by immunoSEQ multiplex PCR, yet TCRdb's version contains in-frame clones alone and is incomplete. The sample contains 340,000 or so clones, 65% to 90% of which appear only once. The specimen was PBMCs or T cells enriched from blood (not recorded which). The receptors here all came from a woman between 40 and 55 years old with acute COVID-19.

The CDR3 here is CASSQGATYEQYF. The CDR3 DNA reads TGTGCCAGCAGTCAAGGGGCTACCTACGAGCAGTACTTC. The genes are TRBV5-6 and TRBJ2-7, with TRBD1 as a possible D gene (5 bases). The V and J ends lost 5 bases and 2 bases respectively, with 11 bases between them. The CDR3 has 13 amino acids. Germline CDR1 reads SGHDT; CDR2 reads YYEEEE.

The chain joins TRBV19 to TRBJ2-2, with TRBD2 matching over 9 bases. The length of the CDR3 is 14 residues. The J segment lost 6 bases and the V segment lost 9 bases, leaving 8 bases of the junction unmatched. Germline CDR1 is LNHDA and CDR2 is SQIVND (reference sequence). This CDR3 is CASRGTSISGELFF. The CDR3 region has the DNA TGTGCCAGCAGGGGGACTAGCATCTCCGGGGAGCTGTTTTTT. Variable domain in full (rest from reference TRBV19 and TRBJ2-2): DGGITQSPKYLFRKEGQNVTLSCEQNLNHDAMYWYRQDPGQGLRLIYYSQIVNDFQKGDIAEGYSVSREKKESFPLTVTSAQKNPTAFYLCASRGTSISGELFFGEGSRLTVL.

The chain joins TRBV24-1 to TRBJ1-2, with D possibly being TRBD1 (6 bases). Germline loops: CDR1 KGHDR, CDR2 SFDVKD. The CDR3 is made up of 15 amino acids. V was cut by 2 bases and J by 4 bases, with 13 bases left in between. The CDR3 sequence: CATSDSIDRSYGYTF. The CDR3 DNA reads TGTGCCACCAGTGATTCGATTGACAGGTCCTATGGCTACACCTTC.

The chain has TRBV5-1 and TRBJ2-7, with 11 bases matching TRBD1. CDR1 is SGHRS, CDR2 YFSETQ, per germline. This CDR3 region has 14 residues. J gave up 3 bases and V 4 bases, and 3 bases lay outside the gene matches. This chain's CDR3 is CASSRGQGGYEQYF. CDR3 nucleotide sequence: TGCGCCAGCAGCCGGGGACAGGGGGGCTACGAGCAGTACTTC.

The J gene is TRBJ1-2, the V gene TRBV29-1, with 7 bases that match TRBD1. The CDR3 has 13 residues. Germline lookup yields CDR1 SQVTM and CDR2 ANQGSEA. After removal of 8 bases from V and 2 bases from J, the junction contained 8 bases not matched to a gene. Here the CDR3 reads CSTLTTGNYGYTF. For the CDR3, the DNA is TGCAGCACCCTTACGACAGGGAACTATGGCTACACCTTC. Complete variable domain (other parts from reference TRBV29-1 and TRBJ1-2): SAVISQKPSRDICQRGTSLTIQCQVDSQVTMMFWYRQQPGQSLTLIATANQGSEATYESGFVIDKFPISRPNLTFSTLTVSNMSPEDSSIYLCSTLTTGNYGYTFGSGTRLTVV.

The V and J genes are TRBV6-5 and TRBJ1-5; a possible D gene is TRBD1 (5 bases). The CDR3 runs 14 residues. Trimming pared 6 bases from V and 0 bases from J, leaving 9 bases between. Germline V lookup: CDR1 MNHEY, CDR2 SVGAGI. The CDR3 region has the DNA TGTGCCAGCAGAAGGGGCGATAGCAATCAGCCCCAGCATTTT. It encodes CASRRGDSNQPQHF.

Here the CDR3 DNA reads TGTGCCAGCAGCTTGGGACAGGGAGCTTTCTTT. Translating gives CASSLGQGAFF. V gene TRBV5-4 combines with J gene TRBJ1-1; TRBD1 agrees at 7 bases. The length of the CDR3 is 11 residues. Germline CDR1 reads SGHNT; CDR2 reads YYREEE (reference sequence). J was trimmed by 10 bases and V by 0 bases; bases with no gene match: 0.

Turning to this clone: Distinct nucleotide sequences in the sample also encode this CDR3. J is TRBJ1-4 and V is TRBV18, with 9 bases aligning to TRBD1. The CDR3 extends over 15 amino acids. J lost 7 bases, V lost 0 bases, and 3 bases had no gene match. Germline assignment: CDR1 KGHSH and CDR2 LQKENI. The CDR3: CASSPPGQGGEKLFF. For the CDR3, the DNA is TGTGCCAGCTCACCACCGGGACAGGGAGGTGAAAAACTGTTTTTT.

This chain links TRBV10-3 with TRBJ2-2, with 12 positions matching TRBD1. The CDR3 is 16 amino acids. Germline assignment: CDR1 ENHRY and CDR2 SYGVKD. J lost 4 bases, V lost 10 bases, and 10 bases had no gene match. CDR3 nucleotides: TGTGCCACCCGATCCGGGACAGGGGGCGTCACCGGGGAGCTGTTTTTT. This translates into CATRSGTGGVTGELFF.

The chain combines TRBV14 with TRBJ2-7; no reliable D call. The CDR3 totals 12 residues. The germline V and J ends were trimmed by 5 bases and 0 bases, with 5 bases remaining between them. CDR1 and CDR2 from the germline V gene are SGHDN and FVKESK. CDR3 sequence: CASSFSSYEQYF. CDR3 in DNA: TGTGCCAGCAGCTTTAGCTCCTACGAGCAGTACTTC. The variable domain in full, with the rest retrieved from reference TRBV14 and TRBJ2-7, is EAGVTQFPSHSVIEKGQTVTLRCDPISGHDNLYWYRRVMGKEIKFLLHFVKESKQDESGMPNNRFLAERTGGTYSTLKVQPAELEDSGVYFCASSFSSYEQYFGPGTRLTVT.

The chain recombines TRBV19 with TRBJ2-5; D ambiguous. Germline V CDR1 and CDR2: LNHDA, SQIVND (reference sequence). The V gene lost 5 bases and the J gene lost 5 bases, with 18 bases spanning the gap. The CDR3 contains 15 residues. The CDR3 region is CASSPGGRLWETQYF. DNA of the CDR3: TGTGCCAGTAGTCCCGGTGGGCGTTTATGGGAGACCCAGTACTTC.

The chain uses TRBV28 and TRBJ1-5; 9 bases are shared with TRBD1. In germline, CDR1 is MDHEN, CDR2 SYDVKM. V dropped 5 bases and J dropped 6; count of bases not matched to a gene: 8. CDR3 length: 15 residues. CDR3 sequence (DNA): TGTGCCAGCAGTGCGAACAGGGGGCCGGGTCAGCCCCAGCATTTT. Its translation is CASSANRGPGQPQHF.

V usage is TRBV28 and J usage is TRBJ2-7; D call uncertain. The length of the CDR3 is 11 residues. Deletions cut 10 bases from V and 4 bases from J, with 11 bases between. Germline CDR1 reads MDHEN; CDR2 reads SYDVKM. CDR3 sequence: CATTTRYEQYF. For the CDR3, the DNA is TGTGCCACGACAACCCGATACGAGCAGTACTTC. Combining the CDR3 with reference TRBV28 and TRBJ2-7 gives the whole variable domain DVKVTQSSRYLVKRTGEKVFLECVQDMDHENMFWYRQDPGLGLRLIYFSYDVKMKEKGDIPEGYSVSREKKERFSLILESASTNQTSMYLCATTTRYEQYFGPGTRLTVT.

The rearrangement joins TRBV7-3 to TRBJ2-4, with D perhaps TRBD1 (6 bases). V lost 5 bases to trimming and J lost 8 bases, with 19 bases between them. Germline CDR1 SGHTA, CDR2 FQGTGA. The CDR3 is made up of 15 amino acids. The CDR3 reads CASSISGAPEYIQYF. CDR3 coding DNA: TGTGCCAGCAGCATATCAGGGGCCCCGGAATACATTCAGTACTTC.

The chain links TRBV19 to TRBJ1-2; the match to TRBD1 covers 7 bases. The CDR3 totals 15 residues. Per germline, CDR1 LNHDA and CDR2 SQIVND (reference sequence). The J segment lost 4 bases and the V segment lost 4 bases, leaving 9 bases of the junction unmatched. DNA for the CDR3: TGTGCCAGTAGTACCCAGACAGGGAAACCCTATGGCTACACCTTC. It encodes CASSTQTGKPYGYTF.

V and J are TRBV6-6 and TRBJ1-2, with TRBD1 matching over 12 bases. The J segment lost 8 bases and the V segment lost 0 bases, leaving 7 bases of the junction unmatched. This CDR3 has 16 residues. CDR1 and CDR2 from the germline V gene are MNHNY and SVGAGI (reference sequence). The CDR3 region has the DNA TGTGCCAGCAGTTACTCAGAAGGGACAGGGGGCTGGGGCTACACCTTC. Encoded protein: CASSYSEGTGGWGYTF.

This chain joins TRBV7-2 and TRBJ2-7; TRBD1 agrees at 9 bases. Germline CDR1 is SGHTA and CDR2 is FQGNSA. V lost 5 bases to trimming and J lost 2 bases; unmatched junction nucleotides: 10. The CDR3 is 16 residues long. The CDR3 region has the DNA TGTGCCAGCAGCCCTCTGGGACAGGGACAAGCCTACGAGCAGTACTTC. Its translation: CASSPLGQGQAYEQYF.

The chain joins TRBV6-2 or TRBV6-3 to TRBJ1-4; D remains unclear. The germline V gene has CDR1 MNHEY and CDR2 SVGEGT. The CDR3 loop spans 19 amino acids. The germline V and J ends were trimmed by 2 bases and 11 bases, with 30 bases remaining between them. The CDR3 is CASSYTRQDYEYGQTKLFF. In nucleotides, the CDR3 is TGTGCCAGCAGTTACACGCGCCAGGACTACGAGTACGGGCAAACGAAACTGTTTTTT.

The chain joins TRBV12-3 or TRBV12-4 to TRBJ2-7; D perhaps matches TRBD1 (5 bases). V was cut by 8 bases and J by 6 bases, with 14 bases left in between. This CDR3 is 12 amino acids long. The CDR3 is CASSLGAREQYF. The CDR3 nucleotides are TGTGCCAGCTCTTTAGGGGCTCGCGAGCAGTACTTC.

The chain joins TRBV4-3 to TRBJ1-2, with D maybe TRBD1 (5 bases). The length of the CDR3 is 16 residues. In germline, CDR1 is LGHNA, CDR2 YSLEER. Trimming stripped 0 bases from V and 0 bases from J, with 11 bases between. The CDR3 DNA is TGCGCCAGCAGCCAAGAGACAGCCACATCTAACTATGGCTACACCTTC. It codes for CASSQETATSNYGYTF.

The rearrangement uses TRBV3-1 (or the pseudogene TRBV3-2) and TRBJ2-1; 8 bases align to TRBD1. CDR3 size: 12 residues. The germline V gene encodes CDR1 LGHDT and CDR2 YNNKEL (reference sequence). V lost 4 bases to trimming and J lost 10 bases; unmatched junction nucleotides: 3. The CDR3 coding sequence is TGTGCCAGCAGCCGGGGGACAGGAGAGCAGTTCTTC. Translating it yields CASSRGTGEQFF.

J is TRBJ1-2 and V is TRBV27; D is possibly TRBD1 (5 bases). Germline CDR1 and CDR2: MNHEY and SMNVEV (reference sequence). The CDR3 sequence is 14 residues long. V gave up 4 bases and J gave up 5 bases, with 14 bases separating them. The CDR3 region has the DNA TGTGCCAGCAGTTCCGTCGGGGCGGGGTATGGCTACACCTTC. This gives the protein CASSSVGAGYGYTF.

This clone has more than one count but fewer than ten. The chain recombines TRBV5-4 with TRBJ2-5, with a weak D call TRBD1 (5 bases). The CDR3 loop spans 15 amino acids. Trimming pared 0 bases from V and 4 bases from J, leaving 13 bases between. CDR1 and CDR2 from the germline V gene are SGHNT and YYREEE (reference sequence). CDR3 protein: CASSLGGRGRETQYF. CDR3 coding DNA: TGTGCCAGCAGCTTGGGGGGTAGGGGAAGAGAGACCCAGTACTTC.

The rearrangement joins TRBV29-1 to TRBJ1-1, with TRBD1 matching over 7 bases. This CDR3 comprises 13 residues. The V segment lost 8 bases and the J segment 0 bases; nucleotides outside the gene matches: 6. The germline V gene encodes CDR1 SQVTM and CDR2 ANQGSEA. The DNA for the CDR3 is TGCAGCTCCAGACAGGGCCTGAACACTGAAGCTTTCTTT. This sequence encodes CSSRQGLNTEAFF.

The chain combines TRBV2 with TRBJ2-7, with 9 positions matching TRBD1. The CDR3 runs 15 residues. J was trimmed by 6 bases and V by 6 bases; bases with no gene match: 12. Germline V lookup: CDR1 SNHLY, CDR2 FYNNEI. CDR3 DNA sequence: TGTGCCAGCAGGGACGATACGGGACAGGGTATCGAGCAGTACTTC. This encodes CASRDDTGQGIEQYF. The full variable domain, rest sourced from reference TRBV2 and TRBJ2-7, is EPEVTQTPSHQVTQMGQEVILRCVPISNHLYFYWYRQILGQKVEFLVSFYNNEISEKSEIFDDQFSVERPDGSNFTLKIRSTKLEDSAMYFCASRDDTGQGIEQYFGPGTRLTVT.

The chain employs TRBV5-5 and TRBJ1-4; D uncertain. V was clipped by 1 base and J by 5 bases, with 9 bases between them. The CDR3 spans 14 residues. Germline V CDR1 and CDR2: SGHKS, YYEKEE (reference sequence). CDR3: CASSLTGRNEKLFF. The DNA for the CDR3 is TGTGCCAGCAGCTTGACCGGGAGAAATGAAAAACTGTTTTTT.

This sequence joins TRBV10-1 and TRBJ2-1; D is uncertain. Germline V gives CDR1 WNHNN, CDR2 SYGVQD (reference sequence). This CDR3 is built from 12 residues. The V gene lost 7 bases and the J gene lost 5 bases, with 9 bases spanning the gap. The CDR3 protein is CASTNTDNEQFF. As DNA, the CDR3 is TGCGCCAGCACCAATACAGACAATGAGCAGTTCTTC.

Only one count was recorded for this clone. J is TRBJ1-5 and V is TRBV7-9; 8 positions match TRBD1. Germline CDR1 and CDR2: SEHNR and FQNEAQ (reference sequence). Trimming took 5 bases from V and 0 from J; bases not matched to a gene: 9. The CDR3 is made up of 17 amino acids. The CDR3, as DNA: TGTGCCAGCAGCCCCTGGACAGGGCCGAATAGCAATCAGCCCCAGCATTTT. It is translated as CASSPWTGPNSNQPQHF.

This clone was seen only a few times. CDR3 in amino acids: CASSQDRGRSGYTF. CDR3 bases: TGTGCCAGCAGCCAAGACAGGGGGCGGAGTGGCTACACCTTC. The chain couples TRBV3-1 (or the pseudogene TRBV3-2) to TRBJ1-2; 8 bases are shared with TRBD1. The CDR3 length is 14 residues. The germline V gene encodes CDR1 LGHDT and CDR2 YNNKEL (reference sequence). V shed 0 bases and J 7 bases; nucleotides not matched to a gene: 4.

The rearrangement uses TRBV11-2 and TRBJ1-2; D is unclear. Germline V gene data show CDR1 as SGHAT and CDR2 as FQNNGV. This CDR3 comprises 13 residues. V shed 2 bases and J shed 1 base, with 5 bases lying between them. DNA for the CDR3: TGTGCCAGCAGCTTATCCATTAACTATGGCTACACCTTC. Its translation is CASSLSINYGYTF.